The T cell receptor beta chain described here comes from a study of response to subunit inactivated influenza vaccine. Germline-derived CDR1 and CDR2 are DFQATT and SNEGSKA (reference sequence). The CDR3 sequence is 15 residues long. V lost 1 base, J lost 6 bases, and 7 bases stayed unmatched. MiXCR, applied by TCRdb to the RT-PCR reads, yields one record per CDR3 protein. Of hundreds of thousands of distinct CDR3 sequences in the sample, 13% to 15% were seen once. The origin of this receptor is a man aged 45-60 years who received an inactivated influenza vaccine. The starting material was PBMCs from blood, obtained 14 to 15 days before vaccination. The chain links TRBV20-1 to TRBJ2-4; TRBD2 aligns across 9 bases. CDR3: CSARGSSGTINIQYF. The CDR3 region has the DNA TGCAGTGCTAGAGGGTCTAGCGGGACAATAAACATTCAGTACTTC.